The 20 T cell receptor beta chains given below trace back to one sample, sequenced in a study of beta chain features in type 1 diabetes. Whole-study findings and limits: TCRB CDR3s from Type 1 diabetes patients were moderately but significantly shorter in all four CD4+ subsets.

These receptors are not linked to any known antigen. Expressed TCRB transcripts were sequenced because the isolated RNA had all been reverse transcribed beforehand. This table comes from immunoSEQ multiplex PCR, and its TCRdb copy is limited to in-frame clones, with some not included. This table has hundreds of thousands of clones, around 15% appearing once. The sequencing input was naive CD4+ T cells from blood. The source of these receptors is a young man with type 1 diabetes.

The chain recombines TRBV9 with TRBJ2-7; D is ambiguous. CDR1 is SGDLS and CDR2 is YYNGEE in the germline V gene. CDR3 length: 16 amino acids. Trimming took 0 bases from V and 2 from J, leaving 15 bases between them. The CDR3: CASSVGVWPGPYEQYF. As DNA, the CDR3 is TGTGCCAGCAGCGTAGGAGTATGGCCAGGCCCCTACGAGCAGTACTTC.

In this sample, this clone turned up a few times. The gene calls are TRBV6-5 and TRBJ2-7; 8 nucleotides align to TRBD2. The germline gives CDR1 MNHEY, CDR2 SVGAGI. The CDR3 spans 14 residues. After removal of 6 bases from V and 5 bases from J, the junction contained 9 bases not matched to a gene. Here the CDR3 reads CASSPGRGWNEQYF. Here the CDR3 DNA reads TGTGCCAGCAGCCCCGGGAGGGGCTGGAACGAGCAGTACTTC.

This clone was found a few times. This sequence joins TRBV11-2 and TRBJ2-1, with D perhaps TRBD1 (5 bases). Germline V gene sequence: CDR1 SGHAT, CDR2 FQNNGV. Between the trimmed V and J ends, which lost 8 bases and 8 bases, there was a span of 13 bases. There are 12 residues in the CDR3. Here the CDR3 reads CASSRGRDEQFF. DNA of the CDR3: TGTGCCAGCTCAAGGGGCCGGGATGAGCAGTTCTTC.

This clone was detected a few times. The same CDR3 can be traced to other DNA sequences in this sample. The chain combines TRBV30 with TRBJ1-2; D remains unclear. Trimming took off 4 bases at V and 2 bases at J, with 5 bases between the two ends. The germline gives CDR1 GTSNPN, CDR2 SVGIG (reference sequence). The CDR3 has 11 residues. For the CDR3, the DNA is TGTGCCTGGACACCCAACTATGGCTACACCTTC. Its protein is CAWTPNYGYTF.

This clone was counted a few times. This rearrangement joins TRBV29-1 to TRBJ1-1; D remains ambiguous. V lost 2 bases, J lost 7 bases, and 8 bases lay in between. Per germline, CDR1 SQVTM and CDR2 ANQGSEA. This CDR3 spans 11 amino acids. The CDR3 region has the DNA TGCAGCGTTGAAAAAAATCTTGAAGCTTTCTTT. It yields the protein CSVEKNLEAFF. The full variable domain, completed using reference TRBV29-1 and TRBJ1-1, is SAVISQKPSRDICQRGTSLTIQCQVDSQVTMMFWYRQQPGQSLTLIATANQGSEATYESGFVIDKFPISRPNLTFSTLTVSNMSPEDSSIYLCSVEKNLEAFFGQGTRLTVV.

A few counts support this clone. As DNA, the CDR3 is TGTGCCAGCTCACCAGCCGGAAAGACCCAGTACTTC. Amino acids: CASSPAGKTQYF. The rearrangement uses TRBV18 and TRBJ2-5; D ambiguous. The CDR3 is 12 amino acids. The V end lost 2 bases, the J end lost 6 bases, and 7 bases lay between the germline ends. Germline-derived CDR1 and CDR2 are KGHSH and LQKENI.

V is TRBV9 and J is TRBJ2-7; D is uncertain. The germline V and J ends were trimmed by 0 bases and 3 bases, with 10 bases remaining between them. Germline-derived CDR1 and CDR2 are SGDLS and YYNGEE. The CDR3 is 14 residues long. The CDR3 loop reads CASSVALNVYEQYF. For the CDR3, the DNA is TGTGCCAGCAGCGTAGCTTTGAATGTCTACGAGCAGTACTTC. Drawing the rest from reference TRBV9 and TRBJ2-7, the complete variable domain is DSGVTQTPKHLITATGQRVTLRCSPRSGDLSVYWYQQSLDQGLQFLIQYYNGEERAKGNILERFSAQQFPDLHSELNLSSLELGDSALYFCASSVALNVYEQYFGPGTRLTVT.

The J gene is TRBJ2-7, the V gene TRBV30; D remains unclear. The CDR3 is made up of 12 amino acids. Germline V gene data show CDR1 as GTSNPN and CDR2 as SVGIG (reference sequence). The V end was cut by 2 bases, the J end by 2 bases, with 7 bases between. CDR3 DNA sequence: TGTGCCTGGAGTCCCCAGACCTACGAGCAGTACTTC. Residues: CAWSPQTYEQYF.

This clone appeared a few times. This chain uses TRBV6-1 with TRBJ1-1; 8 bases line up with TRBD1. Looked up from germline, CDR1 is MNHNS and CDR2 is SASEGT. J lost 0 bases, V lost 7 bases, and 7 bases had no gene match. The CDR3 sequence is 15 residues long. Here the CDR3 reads CASTWTGNVNTEAFF. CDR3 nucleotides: TGTGCCAGCACCTGGACAGGGAACGTGAACACTGAAGCTTTCTTT.

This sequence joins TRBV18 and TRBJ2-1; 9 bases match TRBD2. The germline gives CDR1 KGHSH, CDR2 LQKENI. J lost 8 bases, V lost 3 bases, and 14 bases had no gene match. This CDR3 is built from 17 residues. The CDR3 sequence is CASSPSRFSGSAHEQFF. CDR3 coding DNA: TGTGCCAGCTCACCTTCTCGGTTTAGCGGGAGTGCACATGAGCAGTTCTTC.

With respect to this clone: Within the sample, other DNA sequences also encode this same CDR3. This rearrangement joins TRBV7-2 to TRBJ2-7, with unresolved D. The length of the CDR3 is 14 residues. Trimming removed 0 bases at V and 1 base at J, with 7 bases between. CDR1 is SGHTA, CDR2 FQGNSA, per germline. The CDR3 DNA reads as TGTGCCAGCAGCTTAGCAGGAACGTCCTACGAGCAGTACTTC. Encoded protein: CASSLAGTSYEQYF. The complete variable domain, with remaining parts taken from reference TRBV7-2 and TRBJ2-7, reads GAGVSQSPSNKVTEKGKDVELRCDPISGHTALYWYRQSLGQGLEFLIYFQGNSAPDKSGLPSDRFSAERTGGSVSTLTIQRTQQEDSAVYLCASSLAGTSYEQYFGPGTRLTVT.

CDR3 amino acids: CAWSARGGDTQYF. The DNA for the CDR3 is TGTGCCTGGAGTGCGAGGGGAGGGGATACGCAGTATTTT. The chain couples TRBV30 to TRBJ2-3; 7 bases are a match to TRBD2. The CDR3 sequence is 13 residues long. Germline V gene sequence: CDR1 GTSNPN, CDR2 SVGIG (reference sequence). Trimming at V came to 1 base and at J to 6 bases, leaving 4 bases not matched to a gene. Drawing the rest from reference TRBV30 and TRBJ2-3, the complete variable domain is SQTIHQWPATLVQPVGSPLSLECTVEGTSNPNLYWYRQAAGRGLQLLFYSVGIGQISSEVPQNLSASRPQDRQFILSSKKLLLSDSGFYLCAWSARGGDTQYFGPGTRLTVL.

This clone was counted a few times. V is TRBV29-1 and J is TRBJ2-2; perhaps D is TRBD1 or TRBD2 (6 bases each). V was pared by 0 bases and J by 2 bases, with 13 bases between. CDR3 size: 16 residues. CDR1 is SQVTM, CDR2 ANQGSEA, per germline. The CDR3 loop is CSVEDNKGGNTGELFF. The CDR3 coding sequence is TGCAGCGTTGAAGATAATAAGGGGGGCAACACCGGGGAGCTGTTTTTT.

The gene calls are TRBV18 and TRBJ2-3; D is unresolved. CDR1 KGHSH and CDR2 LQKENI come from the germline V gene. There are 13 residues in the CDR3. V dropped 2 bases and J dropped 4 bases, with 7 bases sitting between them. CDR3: CASSPSEPDTQYF. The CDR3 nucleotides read TGTGCCAGCTCACCAAGTGAGCCAGATACGCAGTATTTT.

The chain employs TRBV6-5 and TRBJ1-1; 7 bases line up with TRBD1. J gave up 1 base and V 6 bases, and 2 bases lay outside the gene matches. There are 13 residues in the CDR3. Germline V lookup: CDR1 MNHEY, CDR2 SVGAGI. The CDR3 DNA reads TGTGCCAGCAGCCAGGGGGAGAACACTGAAGCTTTCTTT. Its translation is CASSQGENTEAFF.

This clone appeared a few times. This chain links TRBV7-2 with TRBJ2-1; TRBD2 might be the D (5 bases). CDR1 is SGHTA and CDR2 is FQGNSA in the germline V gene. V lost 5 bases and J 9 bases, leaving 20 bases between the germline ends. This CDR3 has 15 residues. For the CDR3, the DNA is TGTGCCAGCAGCCTCTACCGGGCCCTTGAGGGTGAGCAGTTCTTC. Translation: CASSLYRALEGEQFF.

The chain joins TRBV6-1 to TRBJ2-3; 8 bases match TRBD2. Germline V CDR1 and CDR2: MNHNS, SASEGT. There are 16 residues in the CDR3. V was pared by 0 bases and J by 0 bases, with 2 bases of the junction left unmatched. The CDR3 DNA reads TGTGCCAGCAGTGAAGCTAGCGGGATGAGCACAGATACGCAGTATTTT. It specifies CASSEASGMSTDTQYF.

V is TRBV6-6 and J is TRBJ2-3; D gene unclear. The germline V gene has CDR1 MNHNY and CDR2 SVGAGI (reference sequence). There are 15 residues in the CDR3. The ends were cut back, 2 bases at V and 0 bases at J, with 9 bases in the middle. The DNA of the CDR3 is TGTGCCAGCAGTTACATCCTGGTTAGCACAGATACGCAGTATTTT. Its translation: CASSYILVSTDTQYF.

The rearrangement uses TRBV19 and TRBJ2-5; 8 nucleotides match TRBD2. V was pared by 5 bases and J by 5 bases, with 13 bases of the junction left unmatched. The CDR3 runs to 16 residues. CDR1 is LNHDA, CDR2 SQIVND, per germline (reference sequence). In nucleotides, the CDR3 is TGTGCCAGTAGTCCTCATAGCGGGACTTCGCAGGAGACCCAGTACTTC. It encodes CASSPHSGTSQETQYF.

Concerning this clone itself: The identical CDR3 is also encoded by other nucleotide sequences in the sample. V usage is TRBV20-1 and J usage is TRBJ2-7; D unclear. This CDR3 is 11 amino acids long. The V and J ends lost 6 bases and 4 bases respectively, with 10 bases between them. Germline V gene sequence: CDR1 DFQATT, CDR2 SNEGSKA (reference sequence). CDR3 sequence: CSAPRRYEQYF. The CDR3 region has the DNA TGCAGTGCCCCCCGCAGGTACGAGCAGTACTTC.